What follows describes a single T cell receptor (beta chain). Some clones are missing from TCRdb's copy, which holds only in-frame ones; the method was immunoSEQ multiplex PCR. The sample holds 4,000 to 5,000 clones, approximately 80% seen once. V shed 0 bases and J shed 4 bases, with 10 bases lying between them. The CDR3 has 15 amino acids. In germline, CDR1 is SGHVS, CDR2 FQNEAQ. Between the mid-2010s and the late 2010s, patients underwent resection in Japan or China. Two lung cancer pathologists independently confirmed each histologic diagnosis. This sample is part of a study of immune evolution from preneoplasia to lung adenocarcinoma.

Sample: FFPE adjacent normal lung tissue. The chain links TRBV7-8 to TRBJ1-5; D is perhaps TRBD1 (6 bases). This clonotype was obtained from a donor aged 70 or over with lung adenocarcinoma. For the CDR3, the DNA is TGTGCCAGCAGCTTAGCGACCGGACAGAATCAGCCCCAGCATTTT. Translating it yields CASSLATGQNQPQHF.